The 9 T cell receptor beta chains below come from one sample, sequenced in a study of Ad26.COV2.S vaccination and SARS-CoV-2 variants. Measured with immunoSEQ multiplex PCR; TCRdb has only the in-frame clones, and not every one. This sample has 300,000 to 350,000 clones; 85% to 90% occur once, and the top ten carry roughly 6%. The treatment denotes: roughly 19 received Ad26.COV2.S at low or high dose, single or two shots; several received placebo; per-sample allocation not given. The samples were gathered on day 63 after the first injection of vaccine or placebo. Specimen: peripheral blood, collected in a trial of Ad26.COV2.S vaccine versus placebo. Source of these receptors: a person aged 18-60 years who received the Ad26.COV2.S COVID-19 vaccine or a placebo.

The DNA of the CDR3 is TGTGCCAGCAGCCGCCCTCTCTCCAGCGAAACAGATACGCAGTATTTT. Amino acids: CASSRPLSSETDTQYF. The chain uses TRBV7-8 and TRBJ2-3; D call uncertain. V was pared by 5 bases and J by 3 bases, with 18 bases between. CDR1 is SGHVS and CDR2 is FQNEAQ in the germline V gene. The CDR3 runs to 16 residues.

The gene calls are TRBV27 and TRBJ1-6; TRBD1 agrees at 10 bases. This CDR3 spans 14 amino acids. The germline CDR1 and CDR2 sequences are MNHEY and SMNVEV (reference sequence). The trim removed 3 bases at V and 8 bases at J, leaving 1 base unmatched. The CDR3 spells CASSLGQGHSPLHF. The CDR3 DNA reads TGTGCCAGCAGTTTGGGACAGGGGCATTCACCCCTCCACTTT.

V usage is TRBV9 and J usage is TRBJ2-7, with a weak D call TRBD1 (5 bases). CDR1 SGDLS and CDR2 YYNGEE come from the germline V gene. V was pared by 0 bases and J by 3 bases, with 16 bases between. The CDR3 contains 16 residues. Written as DNA, the CDR3 is TGTGCCAGCAGCGTAGGGGTAAGGGGTCTGGGCTACGAGCAGTACTTC. It encodes CASSVGVRGLGYEQYF.

The chain uses TRBV10-2 and TRBJ2-3; 11 positions agree with TRBD2. Germline V lookup: CDR1 WSHSY, CDR2 SAAADI. The CDR3 spans 22 residues. With V trimmed by 0 bases and J by 2 bases, 19 bases remained unmatched. The CDR3 coding sequence is TGCGCCAGCAGTGAGTCGGGGAGGTTAAAAGCGACTAGCGGGGCCCTCACAGATACGCAGTATTTT. Its translation is CASSESGRLKATSGALTDTQYF.

The V call is TRBV6-1, the J call TRBJ2-1; TRBD2 aligns across 7 bases. From germline, CDR1 is MNHNS and CDR2 SASEGT. The CDR3 runs 13 residues. The ends lost 2 bases at V and 5 bases at J; junction bases unmatched: 0. CDR3 in amino acids: CASSETSDNEQFF. The CDR3 DNA reads TGTGCCAGCAGTGAAACTAGCGACAATGAGCAGTTCTTC.

V gene TRBV2 combines with J gene TRBJ1-4; D is perhaps TRBD1 (5 bases). This CDR3 comprises 17 residues. Trimming took 5 bases from V and 1 from J, leaving 17 bases between them. Per the germline V gene, CDR1 is SNHLY and CDR2 is FYNNEI. This CDR3 is CASSLGSGGGTNEKLFF. The CDR3 DNA reads TGTGCCAGCAGTTTAGGTTCCGGGGGAGGAACTAATGAAAAACTGTTTTTT.

This clone was counted between two and nine times. This chain uses TRBV9 with TRBJ2-2; tentative D call: TRBD1 (5 bases). Deletions cut 1 base from V and 4 bases from J, with 14 bases between. The CDR3 sequence is 16 residues long. Germline V gives CDR1 SGDLS, CDR2 YYNGEE. The CDR3 protein is CASSVQQGRFTGELFF. DNA for the CDR3: TGTGCCAGCAGCGTACAGCAGGGAAGATTCACCGGGGAGCTGTTTTTT.

Only a few counts were recorded for this clone. The rearrangement uses TRBV5-1 and TRBJ1-1, with D perhaps TRBD1 (5 bases). Germline V lookup: CDR1 SGHRS, CDR2 YFSETQ. Deletions cut 0 bases from V and 4 bases from J, with 10 bases between. CDR3 length equals 14 residues. The chain's CDR3 is CASSLEVGVTEAFF. CDR3 coding DNA: TGCGCCAGCAGCTTGGAGGTAGGGGTCACTGAAGCTTTCTTT.

A remark on this clone: Other nucleotide sequences in the sample specify the same CDR3. This chain uses TRBV7-3 with TRBJ1-1; D call uncertain. This CDR3 is 13 amino acids long. The germline V and J ends were trimmed by 2 bases and 1 base, with 5 bases remaining between them. Germline V lookup: CDR1 SGHTA, CDR2 FQGTGA. The CDR3, as DNA: TGTGCCAGCAGCTTAGAAGGGAACACTGAAGCTTTCTTT. Translated: CASSLEGNTEAFF.